One sample yielded the 30 T cell receptor beta chains listed below, sequenced in a study of blood T cell repertoires in COVID-19. TCRdb's copy holds only in-frame clones and misses some; the assay was immunoSEQ multiplex PCR. The profile shows roughly 260,000 clones, 75% to 95% of them singletons. Sequencing was performed on peripheral blood. The receptors originated from a person aged 18 to 30 with COVID-19, enrolled during active disease.

The chain combines TRBV10-3 with TRBJ1-5; TRBD1 matches 7 bases. This CDR3 is built from 19 residues. V shed 1 base and J 2 bases; nucleotides not matched to a gene: 14. Germline-derived CDR1 and CDR2 are ENHRY and SYGVKD. CDR3 nucleotide sequence: TGTGCCATCAGTGAGTGGGGCCTTAGAGGGGGCGATGGCAATCAGCCCCAGCATTTT. This gives the protein CAISEWGLRGGDGNQPQHF.

The chain has TRBV4-3 and TRBJ1-4; D is ambiguous. This CDR3 spans 15 amino acids. V was shortened by 2 bases and J by 4 bases, with 11 bases between the two germline ends. Germline CDR1 LGHNA, CDR2 YSLEER. The CDR3 sequence is CASSQWAAGNEKLFF. The CDR3 nucleotides are TGCGCCAGCAGCCAATGGGCAGCCGGTAATGAAAAACTGTTTTTT.

The chain employs TRBV4-1 and TRBJ2-7, with a possible D match to TRBD2 (6 bases). This CDR3 contains 14 residues. Germline V gene data show CDR1 as MGHRA and CDR2 as YSYEKL. V was clipped by 3 bases and J by 7 bases, with 16 bases between them. The CDR3, as DNA: TGCGCCAGCAGCCAGCCGACAGCCGGGGGAGAGCAGTACTTC. Translated, it gives CASSQPTAGGEQYF.

The chain employs TRBV13 and TRBJ2-1, with D hard to call. Germline V lookup: CDR1 PRHDT, CDR2 FYEKMQ (reference sequence). V was pared by 2 bases and J by 6 bases, with 8 bases between. The CDR3 has 13 residues. The CDR3: CASSLYSFNEQFF. The CDR3 DNA reads as TGTGCCAGCAGCTTATACTCTTTCAATGAGCAGTTCTTC.

CDR3 sequence (DNA): TGTGCCAGCAGCCACGGGACAGCCACTGAAGCTTTCTTT. This encodes CASSHGTATEAFF. The V call is TRBV12-3 or TRBV12-4, the J call TRBJ1-1; 7 bases align to TRBD1. The CDR3 runs 13 residues. J lost 4 bases, V lost 6 bases, and 5 bases had no gene match.

The chain combines TRBV24-1 with TRBJ1-6; 8 bases align to TRBD1. Per the germline V gene, CDR1 is KGHDR and CDR2 is SFDVKD. V was clipped by 9 bases and J by 5 bases; unmatched bases: 2. The CDR3 has 13 amino acids. The DNA for the CDR3 is TGTGCCACCTCGGACAGGGATAATTCACCCCTCCACTTT. This codes for CATSDRDNSPLHF.

The rearrangement joins TRBV3-1 (or the pseudogene TRBV3-2) to TRBJ2-1; 13 nucleotides line up with TRBD2. Trimming took 2 bases from V and 0 from J; bases not matched to a gene: 10. Germline V gene sequence: CDR1 LGHDT, CDR2 YNNKEL (reference sequence). The CDR3 has 20 amino acids. This chain's CDR3 is CASSQSGLAGPTSSYNEQFF. Here the CDR3 DNA reads TGTGCCAGCAGCCAATCGGGACTAGCGGGACCTACTAGCTCCTACAATGAGCAGTTCTTC.

The rearrangement uses TRBV19 and TRBJ2-2; 7 bases align to TRBD1. This CDR3 comprises 17 residues. CDR1 and CDR2 from the germline V gene are LNHDA and SQIVND (reference sequence). The junction had 5 bases not matched to a gene; V was cut back by 0 bases and J by 1 base. The CDR3 loop is CASSIDTRTGNTGELFF. In nucleotides, the CDR3 is TGTGCCAGTAGTATAGATACTCGGACAGGGAACACCGGGGAGCTGTTTTTT.

The chain links TRBV19 to TRBJ1-5; D unresolved. Trimming stripped 3 bases from V and 5 bases from J, with 14 bases between. The CDR3 is 15 amino acids. Germline-derived CDR1 and CDR2 are LNHDA and SQIVND (reference sequence). CDR3 sequence reads: CASSISHKVDQPQHF. The CDR3 DNA is TGTGCCAGTAGTATCTCACACAAAGTCGATCAGCCCCAGCATTTT.

The genes are TRBV10-3 and TRBJ2-2; 7 bases fit TRBD2. Germline V gene sequence: CDR1 ENHRY, CDR2 SYGVKD. This CDR3 contains 14 residues. J gave up 0 bases and V 9 bases, and 4 bases lay outside the gene matches. CDR3 nucleotides: TGTGCCATTCCGGGAGGCCCGAACACCGGGGAGCTGTTTTTT. Protein product: CAIPGGPNTGELFF.

In its sample, this clone was seen a few times. The V gene is TRBV28, the J gene TRBJ1-2; TRBD1 aligns across 9 bases. The CDR3 contains 16 residues. With V trimmed by 5 bases and J by 5 bases, 12 bases remained unmatched. Germline loops: CDR1 MDHEN, CDR2 SYDVKM. In nucleotides, the CDR3 is TGTGCCAGCAGTACGCAACAGGGGGCATGGGTTTATGGCTACACCTTC. Translated: CASSTQQGAWVYGYTF.

The chain carries TRBV28 and TRBJ2-7; 8 bases agree with TRBD2. V shed 6 bases and J 1 base; nucleotides not matched to a gene: 14. This CDR3 region has 17 residues. CDR1 is MDHEN and CDR2 is SYDVKM in the germline V gene. In DNA form, the CDR3 reads TGTGCCAGCAGGATAACCGACGGGAGGGGGGTATCCTACGAGCAGTACTTC. Translated, it gives CASRITDGRGVSYEQYF.

This chain uses TRBV5-6 with TRBJ1-2, with 9 bases that match TRBD1. Per the germline V gene, CDR1 is SGHDT and CDR2 is YYEEEE. The CDR3 extends over 16 amino acids. Trimming at V came to 4 bases and at J to 7 bases, leaving 14 bases not matched to a gene. CDR3 region: CASSPVRDREVFGYTF. The CDR3 nucleotides are TGTGCCAGCAGCCCAGTCCGGGACAGGGAAGTTTTTGGCTACACCTTC.

This rearrangement joins TRBV18 to TRBJ2-7, with a possible D match to TRBD2 (6 bases). Between the trimmed V and J ends, which lost 6 bases and 4 bases, there was a span of 10 bases. Germline values: CDR1 KGHSH, CDR2 LQKENI. This CDR3 is 12 amino acids long. CDR3: CASSLREYEQYF. CDR3 sequence (DNA): TGTGCCAGCTCTCTTCGGGAGTACGAGCAGTACTTC. Looking up the rest from reference TRBV18 and TRBJ2-7 gives the full variable domain: NAGVMQNPRHLVRRRGQEARLRCSPMKGHSHVYWYRQLPEEGLKFMVYLQKENIIDESGMPKERFSAEFPKEGPSILRIQQVVRGDSAAYFCASSLREYEQYFGPGTRLTVT.

The chain recombines TRBV19 with TRBJ1-1; D is uncertain. CDR1 LNHDA and CDR2 SQIVND come from the germline V gene (reference sequence). The CDR3 is made up of 13 amino acids. Trimming removed 10 bases at V and 2 bases at J, with 14 bases between. The CDR3 loop is CATSYHSNTEAFF. Here the CDR3 DNA reads TGTGCCACCTCGTACCACAGTAACACTGAAGCTTTCTTT.

The chain is built from TRBV5-1 and TRBJ1-1; D gene unclear. The germline V gene encodes CDR1 SGHRS and CDR2 YFSETQ. The V gene lost 0 bases and the J gene lost 4 bases, with 7 bases spanning the gap. The CDR3 is 13 amino acids. The CDR3 protein is CASSLASGTEAFF. The DNA of the CDR3 is TGCGCCAGCAGCTTGGCCTCGGGCACTGAAGCTTTCTTT.

The chain employs TRBV9 and TRBJ1-3, with unresolved D. The V gene's germline CDR1 is SGDLS and CDR2 YYNGEE. V lost 4 bases and J lost 3, with 14 bases in between. The CDR3 runs 15 residues. The CDR3 bases are TGTGCCAGCAGCCCTACCCAAATTTTTGGAAACACCATATATTTT. This gives the protein CASSPTQIFGNTIYF.

About this clone: Other DNA variants within this sample encode the same CDR3. The chain is built from TRBV19 and TRBJ2-5; 11 nucleotides match TRBD2. This CDR3 contains 15 residues. In germline, CDR1 is LNHDA, CDR2 SQIVND (reference sequence). Germline trimming cut 3 bases from V and 1 base from J; bases unmatched to any gene: 1. CDR3: CASSILAGGQETQYF. CDR3 bases: TGTGCCAGTAGTATCCTAGCGGGAGGCCAAGAGACCCAGTACTTC.

The CDR3 region is CASSDLTQDSLYYEQYF. The CDR3 nucleotides read TGTGCCAGCAGTGATCTGACTCAGGACAGTCTTTACTACGAGCAGTACTTC. The rearrangement uses TRBV25-1 and TRBJ2-7; the D gene is possibly TRBD1 (6 bases). The ends were cut back, 3 bases at V and 3 bases at J, with 21 bases in the middle. The germline V gene has CDR1 MGHDK and CDR2 SYGVNS. The CDR3 contains 17 residues.

V usage is TRBV4-2 and J usage is TRBJ2-1, with D uncertain. There are 13 residues in the CDR3. V lost 0 bases and J lost 4, with 4 bases in between. Per the germline V gene, CDR1 is LGHNA and CDR2 is YNFKEQ. In DNA, the CDR3 is TGTGCCAGCAGCCAAGACCTGTACAATGAGCAGTTCTTC. Encoded protein: CASSQDLYNEQFF.

The CDR3 nucleotides read TGCGCCAGCAGCCAAGACGAGGGTATAAGTAACAATGAGCAGTTCTTC. Amino acid sequence: CASSQDEGISNNEQFF. V gene TRBV4-3 combines with J gene TRBJ2-1; D perhaps matches TRBD2 (5 bases). V lost 0 bases to trimming and J lost 5 bases, with 14 bases between them. The CDR3 spans 16 residues. The germline gives CDR1 LGHNA, CDR2 YSLEER.

The V gene is TRBV10-3, the J gene TRBJ2-5; 7 bases line up with TRBD2. The CDR3 covers 13 residues. Per the germline V gene, CDR1 is ENHRY and CDR2 is SYGVKD. Trimming at V came to 6 bases and at J to 5 bases, leaving 6 bases not matched to a gene. CDR3 residues: CAISPAGDETQYF. DNA for the CDR3: TGTGCCATCAGCCCGGCGGGAGATGAGACCCAGTACTTC.

The chain uses TRBV10-3 and TRBJ1-2, with TRBD1 identical over 8 bases. CDR3 length: 14 amino acids. The V gene end was trimmed by 5 bases and the J gene end by 2 bases; junction bases not matched to a gene: 4. Per germline, CDR1 ENHRY and CDR2 SYGVKD. CDR3: CAISRTGTNYGYTF. For the CDR3, the DNA is TGTGCCATCAGTCGGACAGGGACCAACTATGGCTACACCTTC.

This chain joins TRBV2 and TRBJ2-5; possibly TRBD1 for D (6 bases). Germline assignment: CDR1 SNHLY and CDR2 FYNNEI. The V gene lost 5 bases and the J gene lost 0 bases, with 13 bases spanning the gap. CDR3 size: 15 residues. The CDR3 nucleotides read TGTGCCAGCAGTACCTCCGACAGGTACCAAGAGACCCAGTACTTC. Its translation: CASSTSDRYQETQYF.

The rearrangement links TRBV7-8 to TRBJ2-7; tentative D call: TRBD2 (6 bases). CDR3 length: 15 amino acids. The V gene's germline CDR1 is SGHVS and CDR2 FQNEAQ. V lost 0 bases and J 2 bases, leaving 11 bases between the germline ends. The CDR3 DNA reads TGTGCCAGCAGCTTAGCGATCGGGACTGCCTACGAGCAGTACTTC. It specifies CASSLAIGTAYEQYF.

This chain uses TRBV2 with TRBJ1-4, with 8 bases matching TRBD1. The CDR3 covers 13 residues. The V gene's germline CDR1 is SNHLY and CDR2 FYNNEI. Trimming cost V 11 bases and J 8 bases; bases outside gene matches: 10. The CDR3 loop reads CAVSGGRGEKLFF. The CDR3 DNA follows: TGTGCCGTTTCAGGGGGCCGTGGAGAAAAACTGTTTTTT.

The chain is built from TRBV19 and TRBJ2-6; no firm D call. Germline assignment: CDR1 LNHDA and CDR2 SQIVND (reference sequence). This CDR3 comprises 15 residues. V was cut by 3 bases and J by 0 bases, with 6 bases left in between. CDR3 sequence (DNA): TGTGCCAGTAGTATCCTATACTCTGGGGCCAACGTCCTGACTTTC. The encoded protein is CASSILYSGANVLTF.

This rearrangement joins TRBV7-6 to TRBJ1-2, with D possibly being TRBD1 (5 bases). Per the germline V gene, CDR1 is SGHVS and CDR2 is FNYEAQ. V was cut by 5 bases and J by 7 bases, with 14 bases left in between. This CDR3 comprises 13 residues. The CDR3 protein is CASSPGAQGGYTF. Written as DNA, the CDR3 is TGTGCCAGCAGCCCTGGGGCACAAGGTGGCTACACCTTC.

This chain uses TRBV6-1 with TRBJ1-4, with D possibly matching TRBD1 (5 bases). The CDR3 runs 14 residues. Trimming took off 1 base at V and 8 bases at J, with 11 bases between the two ends. From germline, CDR1 is MNHNS and CDR2 SASEGT. The CDR3 DNA reads TGTGCCAGCAGTGAAGGGGCAGGGCACGAAAAACTGTTTTTT. Protein: CASSEGAGHEKLFF.

The V call is TRBV3-1 (or the pseudogene TRBV3-2), the J call TRBJ2-7, with 7 bases lining up with TRBD2. Germline V gene data show CDR1 as LGHDT and CDR2 as YNNKEL (reference sequence). The CDR3 contains 23 residues. The junction had 32 bases not matched to a gene; V was cut back by 1 base and J by 5 bases. The CDR3 DNA follows: TGTGCCAGCAGCCAAGTTGAGATAGGATCTGGATGGGGCGGGAGAACCAGCTTCGACGAGCAGTACTTC. Translating gives CASSQVEIGSGWGGRTSFDEQYF.